Following are 2 T cell receptor beta chains from one sample sequenced in a study of T and B cells in COVID-19 patients. Each TRB amplification used about 220-500 ng of genomic DNA from blood. TRB rearrangements were amplified by multiplex PCR with BIOMED2 TRB-A/B primers. A single record per CDR3 protein comes from TCRdb applying MiXCR to the multiplex PCR reads. The table has approximately 10,000 distinct CDR3 sequences, around 30% seen once. Sample: blood. These receptors were taken from a human donor who had recovered from COVID-19.

The chain has TRBV12-3 or TRBV12-4 and TRBJ1-4; D is possibly TRBD1 (5 bases). This CDR3 spans 14 amino acids. Trimming removed 8 bases from V and 10 bases from J, with 20 bases in between. The CDR3 protein is CASGPGRTKGKLFF. The DNA of the CDR3 is TGTGCCAGCGGTCCGGGACGGACAAAGGGAAAACTGTTTTTT.

This rearrangement joins TRBV7-2 to TRBJ2-5; 9 bases are shared with TRBD2. The germline V gene encodes CDR1 SGHTA and CDR2 FQGNSA. CDR3 length equals 15 residues. V shed 1 base, J shed 4 bases, and the junction held 4 bases outside the gene matches. CDR3 loop: CASSLGREGRETQYF. The DNA of the CDR3 is TGTGCCAGCAGCTTAGGGCGGGAGGGCAGAGAGACCCAGTACTTC.